Shown below are 28 T cell receptor beta chains from a single sample sequenced in a study of T cell responses to AZD1222 COVID-19 vaccine. The table came from immunoSEQ multiplex PCR; TCRdb's copy has only in-frame clones and leaves some out. The data show over 110,000 clones, roughly 88% seen once. Sequencing was performed on peripheral blood, taken 28 days after the second AZD1222 dose. The receptors originated from an adult who received the AZD1222 COVID-19 vaccine.

This chain links TRBV6-5 with TRBJ1-1, with D possibly TRBD1 on 6 matching bases. Trimming took off 7 bases at V and 0 bases at J, with 15 bases between the two ends. Germline CDR1 is MNHEY and CDR2 is SVGAGI. There are 15 residues in the CDR3. The DNA for the CDR3 is TGTGCCAGCAAGGTGCTAGGACAGATGAACACTGAAGCTTTCTTT. Protein: CASKVLGQMNTEAFF.

This chain joins TRBV7-4 and TRBJ1-2; 7 bases line up with TRBD1. Germline V gene lookup returns CDR1 SGHVT and CDR2 SQSDAQ. The trim removed 3 bases at V and 0 bases at J, leaving 4 bases unmatched. This CDR3 has 15 amino acids. CDR3 nucleotide sequence: TGTGCCAGCAGCTTCGGGGACAGAGCTAACTATGGCTACACCTTC. It codes for CASSFGDRANYGYTF.

The sample holds one count of this clone. The rearrangement joins TRBV11-2 to TRBJ1-1; 7 bases agree with TRBD1. The CDR3 is 13 residues long. The trim removed 6 bases at V and 7 bases at J, leaving 8 bases unmatched. The germline gives CDR1 SGHAT, CDR2 FQNNGV. CDR3 residues: CASSQERTGEAFF. In DNA, the CDR3 is TGTGCCAGCAGTCAGGAAAGGACAGGTGAAGCTTTCTTT.

The rearrangement joins TRBV5-1 to TRBJ2-7; TRBD2 aligns across 10 bases. The germline V gene has CDR1 SGHRS and CDR2 YFSETQ. V dropped 1 base and J dropped 3; count of bases not matched to a gene: 1. This CDR3 region has 14 residues. This chain's CDR3 is CASSLRTSGYEQYF. The CDR3 region has the DNA TGCGCCAGCAGCTTGAGGACTAGCGGCTACGAGCAGTACTTC.

V and J are TRBV19 and TRBJ2-1, with D tentatively TRBD1 or TRBD2 (7 bases each). CDR1 is LNHDA, CDR2 SQIVND, per germline (reference sequence). The CDR3 sequence is 15 residues long. Trimming removed 3 bases from V and 5 bases from J, with 14 bases in between. In DNA, the CDR3 is TGTGCCAGTAGTATTCAGGGGGGGACTAACAATGAGCAGTTCTTC. Protein: CASSIQGGTNNEQFF.

In this sample, this clone turned up once. The chain has TRBV9 and TRBJ2-1; D possibly matches TRBD1 or TRBD2 (5 bases each). CDR3 length: 15 residues. The V end lost 0 bases, the J end lost 11 bases, and 18 bases lay between the germline ends. Germline CDR1 is SGDLS and CDR2 is YYNGEE. CDR3 nucleotide sequence: TGTGCCAGCAGCGTAGGGGACCTCGGCCCCCCTCAGCAGTTCTTC. As protein: CASSVGDLGPPQQFF.

The J gene is TRBJ2-3, the V gene TRBV4-1, with 8 bases that match TRBD2. With V trimmed by 0 bases and J by 2 bases, 4 bases remained unmatched. This CDR3 spans 16 amino acids. Germline CDR1 and CDR2: MGHRA and YSYEKL. This CDR3 reads CASSQETSGYTDTQYF. CDR3 DNA sequence: TGCGCCAGCAGCCAAGAAACTAGCGGCTACACAGATACGCAGTATTTT.

The chain is built from TRBV7-2 and TRBJ1-6, with no clear D. The CDR3 length is 19 residues. The germline V gene has CDR1 SGHTA and CDR2 FQGNSA. Trimming shortened V by 1 base and J by 0 bases, and 16 bases separated the two germline ends. CDR3 in DNA: TGTGCCAGCAGCTTAGATCTCGCCTCCCGAAGCTCCTATAATTCACCCCTCCACTTT. Its protein is CASSLDLASRSSYNSPLHF.

The J gene is TRBJ1-4, the V gene TRBV14; the D is unclear. The germline V and J ends were trimmed by 4 bases and 10 bases, with 16 bases remaining between them. The CDR3 contains 14 residues. From germline, CDR1 is SGHDN and CDR2 FVKESK. As DNA, the CDR3 is TGTGCCAGCAGCCTGACCGATGCTCGGGGAAAACTGTTTTTT. As protein: CASSLTDARGKLFF.

The rearrangement joins TRBV1 to TRBJ2-7; TRBD2, the table's D call, was not compared with the DNA. TRBV1 is a pseudogene locus. The CDR3 covers 17 residues. The CDR3 DNA is TGCACCAGCAGCCAAGATAAACTAGCGGGGACGGGCTACGAGCAGTACTTC. Translated: CTSSQDKLAGTGYEQYF.

The chain uses TRBV6-5 and TRBJ1-1; 10 bases agree with TRBD1. The CDR3 has 16 residues. Trimming cost V 4 bases and J 4 bases; bases outside gene matches: 9. CDR1 and CDR2 (germline): MNHEY, SVGAGI. In nucleotides, the CDR3 is TGTGCCAGCAGTTCGGACAGGGGACAGGGGAGCACTGAAGCTTTCTTT. Its translation is CASSSDRGQGSTEAFF.

The chain is built from TRBV6-5 and TRBJ1-2; possibly TRBD1 for D (6 bases). Germline CDR1 MNHEY, CDR2 SVGAGI. This CDR3 spans 13 amino acids. V was cut by 8 bases and J by 1 base, with 11 bases left in between. The CDR3 protein is CASGGQFNYGYTF. The CDR3 DNA reads as TGTGCCAGCGGCGGACAGTTTAACTATGGCTACACCTTC.

The rearrangement links TRBV12-3 or TRBV12-4 to TRBJ2-1, with 7 bases aligning to TRBD2. There are 13 residues in the CDR3. With 7 bases clipped from V and 6 bases from J, the junction kept 6 bases outside the gene matches. The CDR3 reads CASKGLAVNEQFF. In DNA, the CDR3 is TGTGCCAGCAAGGGTCTAGCGGTCAATGAGCAGTTCTTC.

The rearrangement links TRBV5-4 to TRBJ1-1; D uncertain. The germline CDR1 and CDR2 sequences are SGHNT and YYREEE (reference sequence). This CDR3 region has 14 residues. Trimming took 1 base from V and 0 from J, leaving 7 bases between them. The CDR3 sequence is CASSLFNMNTEAFF. The CDR3 DNA is TGTGCCAGCAGCTTGTTTAATATGAACACTGAAGCTTTCTTT. The full variable domain, its missing parts supplied by reference TRBV5-4 and TRBJ1-1, is ETGVTQSPTHLIKTRGQQVTLRCSSQSGHNTVSWYQQALGQGPQFIFQYYREEENGRGNFPPRFSGLQFPNYSSELNVNALELDDSALYLCASSLFNMNTEAFFGQGTRLTVV.

This chain links TRBV13 with TRBJ1-2; unclear D gene. The CDR3 covers 15 residues. Germline CDR1 and CDR2: PRHDT and FYEKMQ (reference sequence). Trimming pared 5 bases from V and 2 bases from J, leaving 15 bases between. The CDR3 DNA sequence: TGTGCCAGCAGCGAAGAGGGCAGTACAAACTATGGCTACACCTTC. Translating it yields CASSEEGSTNYGYTF.

The V and J genes are TRBV7-8 and TRBJ1-6; maybe TRBD1 (5 bases). V lost 2 bases and J 8 bases, leaving 16 bases between the germline ends. Germline loops: CDR1 SGHVS, CDR2 FQNEAQ. The CDR3 runs to 16 residues. The CDR3 loop reads CASSLSQGIRYSPLHF. CDR3 coding DNA: TGTGCCAGCAGCTTATCCCAGGGTATTCGGTATTCACCCCTCCACTTT.

The V and J genes are TRBV9 and TRBJ1-2, with 7 positions matching TRBD1. The CDR3 contains 15 residues. Germline V lookup: CDR1 SGDLS, CDR2 YYNGEE. Trimming at V came to 1 base and at J to 6 bases, leaving 9 bases not matched to a gene. The DNA of the CDR3 is TGTGCCAGCAGCGTATTCTCCGACAGGGATAATGGCTACACCTTC. Translating it yields CASSVFSDRDNGYTF. Together with reference TRBV9 and TRBJ1-2, the CDR3 gives the full variable domain: DSGVTQTPKHLITATGQRVTLRCSPRSGDLSVYWYQQSLDQGLQFLIQYYNGEERAKGNILERFSAQQFPDLHSELNLSSLELGDSALYFCASSVFSDRDNGYTFGSGTRLTVV.

V and J are TRBV9 and TRBJ2-2; a possible D gene is TRBD2 (6 bases). The CDR3 sequence is 15 residues long. V was clipped by 0 bases and J by 6 bases, with 12 bases between them. CDR1 is SGDLS and CDR2 is YYNGEE in the germline V gene. CDR3 amino acids: CASSVGGGAPGELFF. DNA of the CDR3: TGTGCCAGCAGCGTAGGAGGAGGGGCTCCCGGGGAGCTGTTTTTT.

The chain joins TRBV6-5 to TRBJ2-1; no clear D gene. The germline V gene has CDR1 MNHEY and CDR2 SVGAGI. This CDR3 comprises 12 residues. Trimming took 4 bases from V and 7 from J, leaving 8 bases between them. CDR3 in amino acids: CASSSLMNEQFF. As DNA, the CDR3 is TGTGCCAGCAGTTCTCTAATGAATGAGCAGTTCTTC.

This clone was counted only a few times. This sequence joins TRBV4-1 and TRBJ1-4, with 8 bases lining up with TRBD1. The CDR3 loop spans 20 amino acids. V dropped 4 bases and J dropped 3; count of bases not matched to a gene: 19. Germline V gene data show CDR1 as MGHRA and CDR2 as YSYEKL. The CDR3 spells CASSPRTGKDVAGANEKLFF. The DNA for the CDR3 is TGCGCCAGCAGCCCCCGGACAGGGAAGGATGTGGCTGGGGCTAATGAAAAACTGTTTTTT.

The CDR3 bases are TGTGCCAGCAGCCAAGAGGCTGCGGGTGGACAAGAGACCCAGTACTTC. This codes for CASSQEAAGGQETQYF. The chain carries TRBV3-1 (or the pseudogene TRBV3-2) and TRBJ2-5; D perhaps matches TRBD2 (5 bases). There are 16 residues in the CDR3. Germline CDR1 and CDR2: LGHDT and YNNKEL (reference sequence). V lost 0 bases and J lost 2, with 13 bases in between.

The chain employs TRBV30 and TRBJ1-1; no reliable D call. The CDR3 is 10 amino acids. In germline, CDR1 is GTSNPN, CDR2 SVGIG (reference sequence). Between the trimmed V and J ends, which lost 6 bases and 10 bases, there was a span of 12 bases. CDR3 in amino acids: CACITPGAFF. The CDR3 nucleotides are TGTGCCTGTATTACCCCTGGAGCTTTCTTT. The full variable domain, its missing parts supplied by reference TRBV30 and TRBJ1-1, is SQTIHQWPATLVQPVGSPLSLECTVEGTSNPNLYWYRQAAGRGLQLLFYSVGIGQISSEVPQNLSASRPQDRQFILSSKKLLLSDSGFYLCACITPGAFFGQGTRLTVV.

The genes are TRBV10-1 and TRBJ1-3; D call uncertain. The V end was cut by 0 bases, the J end by 0 bases, with 6 bases between. Germline V gene lookup returns CDR1 WNHNN and CDR2 SYGVQD (reference sequence). This CDR3 comprises 15 residues. This CDR3 reads CASSESGYSGNTIYF. For the CDR3, the DNA is TGCGCCAGCAGTGAGTCGGGATACTCTGGAAACACCATATATTTT.

This clone was found a few times. The genes are TRBV6-2 or TRBV6-3 and TRBJ1-2, with D perhaps matching TRBD1 (6 bases). V was trimmed by 0 bases and J by 4 bases, leaving 18 bases between them. CDR1 is MNHEY, CDR2 SVGEGT, per germline. This CDR3 is built from 17 residues. The CDR3 loop reads CASSYSTQQQGGYGYTF. The CDR3 region has the DNA TGTGCCAGCAGTTACTCCACCCAACAACAGGGAGGCTATGGCTACACCTTC.

The V gene is TRBV7-3, the J gene TRBJ1-6; D gene unclear. CDR1 and CDR2 (germline): SGHTA, FQGTGA. Trimming removed 0 bases at V and 9 bases at J, with 9 bases between. The CDR3 length is 14 residues. The CDR3 DNA reads as TGTGCCAGCAGCTTAACACCACACGTTTCACCCCTCCACTTT. Translation: CASSLTPHVSPLHF.

V gene TRBV11-2 combines with J gene TRBJ1-3; the D is unclear. Germline CDR1 is SGHAT and CDR2 is FQNNGV. The CDR3 runs 16 residues. The V and J ends lost 1 base and 0 bases respectively, with 10 bases between them. The CDR3 here is CASSLVSGSSGNTIYF. In nucleotides, the CDR3 is TGTGCCAGCAGCTTAGTGAGCGGTTCCTCTGGAAACACCATATATTTT.

This chain uses TRBV7-2 with TRBJ1-5, with a weak D call TRBD1 (5 bases). Germline V gene data show CDR1 as SGHTA and CDR2 as FQGNSA. The V gene lost 5 bases and the J gene lost 7 bases, with 15 bases spanning the gap. This CDR3 is 14 amino acids long. In DNA, the CDR3 is TGTGCCAGCAGCCCTTTCGGGGGTGGACAGCCCCAGCATTTT. Its translation is CASSPFGGGQPQHF.

The genes are TRBV7-3 and TRBJ2-2; perhaps TRBD1 as D (5 bases). The CDR3 runs to 17 residues. Between the trimmed V and J ends, which lost 5 bases and 2 bases, there was a span of 18 bases. The V gene's germline CDR1 is SGHTA and CDR2 FQGTGA. In nucleotides, the CDR3 is TGTGCCAGCAGCCTGGGGCGCGGTCGGTTCAACACCGGGGAGCTGTTTTTT. Translated: CASSLGRGRFNTGELFF.